Below, 24 T cell receptor beta chains from the same sample are listed, as sequenced in a study. TCRdb recomputed calls from the RT-PCR reads with MiXCR, one row per CDR3 protein. The sample has about 680,000 distinct CDR3 sequences; about 14% are singletons. The material sequenced was memory CD4+ T cells from blood. All receptors come from a female donor in good health, serving as a healthy control.

This clonotype was seen only a few times. CDR3 loop: CASSLLAGVPHEQYF. The CDR3 DNA sequence: TGTGCCAGCAGCTTACTGGCGGGAGTGCCCCACGAGCAGTACTTC. This chain links TRBV7-2 with TRBJ2-7; 7 bases match TRBD2. CDR1 is SGHTA, CDR2 FQGNSA, per germline. V was clipped by 2 bases and J by 5 bases; unmatched bases: 9. The length of the CDR3 is 15 residues.

This clonotype occurred many times. The chain carries TRBV6-5 and TRBJ2-5; 8 bases fit TRBD2. The V gene end was trimmed by 2 bases and the J gene end by 7 bases; junction bases not matched to a gene: 9. CDR1 MNHEY and CDR2 SVGAGI come from the germline V gene. The CDR3 sequence is 15 residues long. The CDR3 DNA reads TGTGCCAGCAGTTACGGAGCGGGAGAGTGGGTGACCCAGTACTTC. It is translated as CASSYGAGEWVTQYF.

This clonotype was detected only a few times. The rearrangement links TRBV15 to TRBJ2-1; D remains unclear. The CDR3 is made up of 15 amino acids. V was clipped by 0 bases and J by 7 bases, with 13 bases between them. Germline lookup yields CDR1 LNHNV and CDR2 YYDKDF (reference sequence). The CDR3 DNA is TGTGCCACCAGCAGAGATTTGTTTAGGGTAAATGAGCAGTTCTTC. It codes for CATSRDLFRVNEQFF.

The genes are TRBV5-1 and TRBJ1-1; 7 bases fit TRBD1. The germline CDR1 and CDR2 sequences are SGHRS and YFSETQ. The J segment lost 1 base and the V segment lost 0 bases, leaving 6 bases of the junction unmatched. This CDR3 is 16 amino acids long. CDR3 in DNA: TGCGCCAGCAGCTTGGGCCCTACAGGGGCGAACACTGAAGCTTTCTTT. Amino acids: CASSLGPTGANTEAFF.

This clonotype was picked up many times. This chain links TRBV4-2 with TRBJ2-2, with D possibly being TRBD2 (6 bases). CDR3 length: 18 residues. Trimming took 0 bases from V and 0 from J, leaving 14 bases between them. CDR1 and CDR2 from the germline V gene are LGHNA and YNFKEQ. CDR3 loop: CASSQERGGVANTGELFF. The CDR3 nucleotides read TGTGCCAGCAGCCAAGAGCGGGGAGGAGTAGCGAACACCGGGGAGCTGTTTTTT.

CDR3 bases: TGCGCCAGCAGCCAAGAGCTAGCGGGAGGGTTTGGTGAGCAGTTCTTC. Protein sequence: CASSQELAGGFGEQFF. The V call is TRBV4-1, the J call TRBJ2-1; 12 bases map to TRBD2. Germline loops: CDR1 MGHRA, CDR2 YSYEKL. V gave up 0 bases and J gave up 9 bases; unmatched junction bases: 6. This CDR3 has 16 residues.

There are many counts of this clonotype. V and J are TRBV15 and TRBJ2-7, with D uncertain. Trimming removed 3 bases from V and 4 bases from J, with 16 bases in between. The germline V gene has CDR1 LNHNV and CDR2 YYDKDF (reference sequence). The CDR3 is 15 amino acids. The CDR3 spells CATSRLLIDGYEQYF. In DNA form, the CDR3 reads TGTGCCACCAGCAGGCTCCTGATCGACGGGTACGAGCAGTACTTC. The full variable domain, rest sourced from reference TRBV15 and TRBJ2-7, is DAMVIQNPRYQVTQFGKPVTLSCSQTLNHNVMYWYQQKSSQAPKLLFHYYDKDFNNEADTPDNFQSRRPNTSFCFLDIRSPGLGDTAMYLCATSRLLIDGYEQYFGPGTRLTVT.

V and J are TRBV10-3 and TRBJ2-6, with D possibly matching TRBD1 (5 bases). CDR1 ENHRY and CDR2 SYGVKD come from the germline V gene. The CDR3 totals 17 residues. Trimming stripped 4 bases from V and 2 bases from J, with 15 bases between. The CDR3 sequence is CAISGPQGMAGANVLTF. DNA for the CDR3: TGTGCCATCAGTGGACCCCAGGGAATGGCTGGGGCCAACGTCCTGACTTTC.

In the case of this clonotype: One end of the junction fails to match germline, which may point to a read error. The V gene is TRBV12-3 or TRBV12-4, the J gene TRBJ1-1, with a tentative D call TRBD1 (5 bases). The length of the CDR3 is 15 residues. In DNA form, the CDR3 reads TGTGCCAGCAGACCCGGTCATCGGGGGAACACTGAAGATTTCTTT. Protein: CASRPGHRGNTEDFF.

This chain connects TRBV28 to TRBJ2-1, with a weak D call TRBD2 (6 bases). Trimming took 4 bases from V and 1 from J, leaving 14 bases between them. Germline CDR1 reads MDHEN; CDR2 reads SYDVKM. This CDR3 is built from 16 residues. The CDR3 sequence is CASSSPGGRSYNEQFF. CDR3 bases: TGTGCCAGCAGTTCGCCCGGGGGTAGGTCCTACAATGAGCAGTTCTTC.

This sequence joins TRBV7-2 and TRBJ1-1, with D possibly matching TRBD1 (6 bases). Trimming cost V 4 bases and J 4 bases, with 16 bases left between them. The germline gives CDR1 SGHTA, CDR2 FQGNSA. The CDR3 has 15 residues. CDR3 DNA: TGTGCCAGCAGCTACCCCCGGGGGCTGAGCACTGAAGCTTTCTTT. Encoded protein: CASSYPRGLSTEAFF.

This clonotype was seen ten or more times. This chain links TRBV6-1 with TRBJ1-2, with TRBD1 as a possible D gene (5 bases). Trimming removed 7 bases from V and 5 bases from J, with 14 bases in between. CDR1 and CDR2 (germline): MNHNS, SASEGT. The CDR3 extends over 13 amino acids. Here the CDR3 reads CASIPTGTYGYTF. The DNA of the CDR3 is TGTGCCAGCATTCCTACCGGGACGTATGGCTACACCTTC.

In this sample, this clonotype turned up many times. V gene TRBV12-3 or TRBV12-4 combines with J gene TRBJ1-1; D is possibly TRBD1 (6 bases). The CDR3 contains 12 residues. Trimming removed 5 bases from V and 6 bases from J, with 10 bases in between. The DNA for the CDR3 is TGTGCCAGCAGTGGGGGCCGGGCTGAAGCTTTCTTT. This encodes CASSGGRAEAFF.

The gene calls are TRBV3-1 and TRBJ2-1, with D possibly being TRBD2 (6 bases). The V gene lost 2 bases and the J gene lost 5 bases, with 7 bases spanning the gap. Germline loops: CDR1 LGHDT, CDR2 YNNKEL (reference sequence). The CDR3 contains 13 residues. The CDR3 reads CASSQWTNNEQFF. The CDR3 coding sequence is TGTGCCAGCAGCCAATGGACTAACAATGAGCAGTTCTTC.

This clonotype has just a few counts. The chain combines TRBV2 with TRBJ1-4; 7 bases fit TRBD1. The CDR3 contains 14 residues. J was trimmed by 5 bases and V by 6 bases; bases with no gene match: 6. The germline CDR1 and CDR2 sequences are SNHLY and FYNNEI. The CDR3 coding sequence is TGTGCCAGCAGATCGGACAGGAGCAATGAAAAACTGTTTTTT. Protein sequence: CASRSDRSNEKLFF.

This clonotype occurred many times. J is TRBJ2-1 and V is TRBV9, with 8 bases matching TRBD2. Germline CDR1 and CDR2: SGDLS and YYNGEE. V was clipped by 0 bases and J by 1 base; unmatched bases: 3. The CDR3 runs 16 residues. The CDR3 spells CASSVEVAGSYNEQFF. The CDR3 region has the DNA TGTGCCAGCAGCGTAGAGGTAGCGGGATCCTACAATGAGCAGTTCTTC.

This clonotype was detected ten times or more. The chain joins TRBV7-2 to TRBJ2-3, with D maybe TRBD1 (6 bases). Germline CDR1 reads SGHTA; CDR2 reads FQGNSA. V was cut by 6 bases and J by 0 bases, with 13 bases left in between. This CDR3 is built from 15 residues. CDR3 nucleotide sequence: TGTGCCAGCAGTGGGGGCGCTACGAGCACAGATACGCAGTATTTT. It yields the protein CASSGGATSTDTQYF.

The genes are TRBV3-1 and TRBJ1-2; D gene ambiguous. Germline CDR1 LGHDT, CDR2 YNNKEL (reference sequence). This CDR3 is 13 amino acids long. The V end was cut by 5 bases, the J end by 4 bases, with 11 bases between. CDR3 nucleotide sequence: TGTGCCAGCAGCTCTCGGACGGTCTATGGCTACACCTTC. Its protein product is CASSSRTVYGYTF.

This chain joins TRBV24-1 and TRBJ2-5; 8 bases are a match to TRBD1. CDR3 length: 14 amino acids. The trim removed 10 bases at V and 5 bases at J, leaving 11 bases unmatched. CDR1 and CDR2 from the germline V gene are KGHDR and SFDVKD. The DNA for the CDR3 is TGTGCCACGAGAGAAGGACAGGGCCCGGAGACCCAGTACTTC. Translation: CATREGQGPETQYF.

This clonotype has a count of ten or more. The V call is TRBV7-6, the J call TRBJ2-7; TRBD1 matches at 11 bases. The germline CDR1 and CDR2 sequences are SGHVS and FNYEAQ. The CDR3 loop spans 14 amino acids. Trimming at V came to 4 bases and at J to 3 bases, leaving 2 bases not matched to a gene. DNA for the CDR3: TGTGCCAGCAGCTGGGGACAGGGGGACTACGAGCAGTACTTC. Translation: CASSWGQGDYEQYF.

This clonotype has just a few counts. This chain joins TRBV4-1 and TRBJ1-5; no firm D call. V was cut by 1 base and J by 2 bases, with 6 bases left in between. CDR3 length: 14 residues. CDR1 and CDR2 (germline): MGHRA, YSYEKL. CDR3 DNA sequence: TGCGCCAGCAGCCAAGGGGAGGGCAATCAGCCCCAGCATTTT. This gives the protein CASSQGEGNQPQHF.

This clonotype has ten or more counts. The chain is built from TRBV12-3 or TRBV12-4 and TRBJ1-2; 8 nucleotides align to TRBD1. This CDR3 spans 13 amino acids. After removal of 6 bases from V and 5 bases from J, the junction contained 5 bases not matched to a gene. CDR3 protein: CASSRDRTYGYTF. CDR3 DNA sequence: TGTGCCAGCAGCCGGGACAGGACTTATGGCTACACCTTC.

The chain links TRBV11-1 to TRBJ2-7; D is unclear. From germline, CDR1 is SGHAT and CDR2 FQDESV (reference sequence). The CDR3 loop spans 12 amino acids. Trimming took off 2 bases at V and 7 bases at J, with 9 bases between the two ends. In DNA, the CDR3 is TGTGCCAGCAGCTTATATGACTTGGAGCAGTACTTC. Residues: CASSLYDLEQYF. Full variable domain (outside the CDR3, taken from reference TRBV11-1 and TRBJ2-7): EAEVAQSPRYKITEKSQAVAFWCDPISGHATLYWYRQILGQGPELLVQFQDESVVDDSQLPKDRFSAERLKGVDSTLKIQPAELGDSAMYLCASSLYDLEQYFGPGTRLTVT.

In this sample, this clonotype turned up a few times. The chain combines TRBV7-3 with TRBJ2-1; maybe TRBD2 (6 bases). V was trimmed by 2 bases and J by 5 bases, leaving 13 bases between them. CDR1 and CDR2 from the germline V gene are SGHTA and FQGTGA. The length of the CDR3 is 15 residues. CDR3 bases: TGTGCCAGCAGCTTAGGACTAACCTTAAACAATGAGCAGTTCTTC. It yields the protein CASSLGLTLNNEQFF.